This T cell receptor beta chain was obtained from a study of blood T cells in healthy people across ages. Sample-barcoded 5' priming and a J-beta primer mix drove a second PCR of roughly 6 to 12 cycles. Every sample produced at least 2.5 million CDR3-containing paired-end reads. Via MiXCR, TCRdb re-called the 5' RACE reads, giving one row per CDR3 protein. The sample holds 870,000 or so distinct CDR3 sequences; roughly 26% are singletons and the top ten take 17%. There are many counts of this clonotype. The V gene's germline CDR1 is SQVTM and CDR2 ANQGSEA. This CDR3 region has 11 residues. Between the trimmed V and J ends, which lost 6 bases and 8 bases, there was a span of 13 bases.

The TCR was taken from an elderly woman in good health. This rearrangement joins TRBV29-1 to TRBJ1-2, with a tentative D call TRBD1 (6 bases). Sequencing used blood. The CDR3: CSVGGGRGYTF. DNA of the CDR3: TGCAGCGTGGGAGGGGGTCGGGGCTACACCTTC.